This TCR beta chain was identified during a study of blood T cells in healthy people across ages (dated by TCRdb to about 2015). In the study overall: Template switching captured roughly one uniquely barcoded TCR beta cDNA molecule per two T cells in model experiments. For two donors (one aged 18 to 30 and one aged 80 or older), the study analyzed two additional independent replicas of 1 million unique cDNA reads from the same blood draw. Donors of different ages were randomly distributed across sequencing lanes to avoid experimental bias. The donors were split into four age groups: young (average approximately 16 years), middle-aged (more than 35), aged (over 55) and long-lived (about 82). Using deep sequencing normalized with unique cDNA molecular identifiers, the study measured how TCR beta repertoire diversity changes with age. Study-level results and caveats: Compared with the aged group, more naive CD4+ T cells, fewer expanded clones and increased TCR diversity were shown by the long-lived group, suggesting age selection. Estimates of total diversity based on one million sequenced T cells were regarded as lower bounds and as underestimates. Donor CMV infection status was unknown, potentially confounding age-related changes in expanded clonotypes. As age increased, observed TCR beta diversity per million T cells dropped in a roughly linear way, and a significant reduction was already evident by age roughly 40. Observed TCR beta diversity correlated strongly with the percentage of naive T cells measured by flow cytometry. Bulk unsorted PBMC profiling prevented conclusive comparison of naive and antigen-experienced compartments.

The cysteine opens and the phenylalanine closes a CDR3 of 15 amino acids. Just the 45-base CDR3 DNA is kept, in frame starting at base 1. For CDR1 and CDR2, the germline V gene lists KGHSH and LQKENI. V is pared back by 0 bases and J by 6 bases, with 14 bases lying between the germline termini. This clonotype was detected a few times. Its antigen remains unidentified. There are no base qualities to consult, and no much larger clone falls within one base. Systemically healthy Caucasian individuals from Russia, 39 in total and aged about 6 to 100 years, were included as donors. Each donor gave 8 to 10 milliliters of peripheral blood, drawn into EDTA-treated Vacutainer tubes. Ficoll-Paque density-gradient centrifugation was used to isolate PBMCs, with at least 6 million obtained per sample. Trizol reagent was used to extract total RNA from PBMCs, with at least 6 micrograms per sample. The percentages of naive CD45RAhigh/CD27high T cells were determined by flow cytometry on a PBMC aliquot from every donor.

The library was produced with 5' RACE. The listed sequencing device is Illumina HiSeq 2500. A second 7 to 11 cycle PCR used a sample-barcoded 5' primer and a J-beta primer mix. A unique molecular identifier was introduced onto each TCR beta cDNA molecule by a template-switch 5' adaptor carrying 12 random nucleotides. Each sample yielded at least 2.5 million CDR3-containing paired-end reads. First-strand cDNA was synthesized from all RNA with the Mint cDNA synthesis kit, primed by a TRBC-specific oligonucleotide. After uracil-DNA glycosylase treatment, a first 18-cycle PCR used universal primers M1SS and BC2_uni_R on all cDNA. The published analysis was carried out like this. Normalization of each sample was performed by random selection of 1 million high-quality reads, each carrying a distinct molecular identifier. Reads sharing molecular identifiers were discarded rather than binned into consensus sequences. MiTCR, with a Q25 quality threshold and the strictest error-elimination algorithm, was used for CDR3 identification, clonotype clustering and error correction. A nonparametric unseen species model with Euler transformation was used to estimate lower-bound total TCR beta diversity. TCRdb reprocessed the public reads (quality trimming at Q25 with fastp, clone calling with MiXCR) and kept in-frame beta chains. Each CDR3 protein appears once, grouped with its most common genes and DNA. The V and J calls follow TCRdb's processing rather than the paper's. The sample table records around 870,000 distinct CDR3 sequences; around 28% of these occur just once. Around a sixth of the sample is taken by the ten largest.

The clonotype originates from a woman of 80 years or more in good health. Sequencing was done on a sample of blood. Rearrangement joined TRBV18 to TRBJ1-2, and TRBD1 may be the D gene, going by 5 matching bases. The CDR3 loop reads CASSPPSGRGDGYTF. The sequenced DNA: TGTGCCAGCTCACCACCCTCGGGGAGGGGTGATGGCTACACCTTC.